This T cell receptor (beta chain) was recorded in a study of CD8 T cells in ankylosing spondylitis. Study-level findings and limits: Significant enrichment of disease-linked clones was reportedly seen in matched ankylosing spondylitis synovial fluid. Previous work reported some of these motif variants in the synovial fluid and blood of reactive arthritis. CD8+ disease-linked clones were present at relatively low frequencies in blood.

On this clonotype itself: Its antigen remains unknown.

The CDR3 length is 17 residues. V lost 7 bases, J lost 1 base, and 24 bases lay in between. Germline CDR1 DFQATT, CDR2 SNEGSKA (reference sequence). From the 5' RACE reads, TCRdb called clonotypes with MiXCR, one entry per CDR3 protein. The sample gives approximately 300,000 distinct CDR3 sequences, around 19% of which show up once; 7.8% is in the top ten. The chain recombines TRBV20-1 with TRBJ2-3, with D maybe TRBD2 (6 bases). Sample: blood, either unsorted or a sorted T cell fraction (not recorded which). The sequence was collected from a male donor with ankylosing spondylitis or in good health (not recorded which). The CDR3 sequence is CSVTSSSLAVRTDTQYF. For the CDR3, the DNA is TGCAGTGTGACCTCAAGCAGTTTAGCGGTGCGCACAGATACGCAGTATTTT.